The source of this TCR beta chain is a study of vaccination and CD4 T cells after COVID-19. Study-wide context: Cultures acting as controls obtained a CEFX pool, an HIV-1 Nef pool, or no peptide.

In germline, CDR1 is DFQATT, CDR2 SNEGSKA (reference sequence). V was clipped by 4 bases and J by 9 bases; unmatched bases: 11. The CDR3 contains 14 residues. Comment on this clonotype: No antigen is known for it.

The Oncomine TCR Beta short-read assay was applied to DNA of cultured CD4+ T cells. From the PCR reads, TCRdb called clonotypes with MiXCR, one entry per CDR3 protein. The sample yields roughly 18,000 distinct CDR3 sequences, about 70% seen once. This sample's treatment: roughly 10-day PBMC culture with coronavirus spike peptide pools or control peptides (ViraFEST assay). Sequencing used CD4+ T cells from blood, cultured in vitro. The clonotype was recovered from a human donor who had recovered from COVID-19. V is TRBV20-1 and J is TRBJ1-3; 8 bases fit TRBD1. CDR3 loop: CSAKRDRPGGTIYF. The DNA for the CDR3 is TGCAGTGCTAAAAGGGACAGGCCCGGGGGCACCATATATTTT.